These 14 T cell receptor beta chains were all obtained from the same sample, sequenced in a study of blood T cell repertoires in COVID-19. Assay: immunoSEQ multiplex PCR; the TCRdb copy retains only in-frame clones and omits some. Of some 180,000 clones detected, 70% to 80% appear once; the ten largest clones hold just over 8.5%. The specimen sequenced was peripheral blood. These receptors all come from a woman in her forties or fifties with active or convalescent COVID-19.

This chain links TRBV7-2 with TRBJ2-5, with D possibly being TRBD2 (6 bases). V dropped 5 bases and J dropped 2 bases, with 9 bases sitting between them. Germline CDR1 and CDR2: SGHTA and FQGNSA. CDR3 length: 13 amino acids. CDR3 nucleotide sequence: TGTGCCAGCAGCCGGGACTCTCAAGAGACCCAGTACTTC. It encodes CASSRDSQETQYF.

V usage is TRBV19 and J usage is TRBJ1-5; TRBD1 agrees at 8 bases. Germline V CDR1 and CDR2: LNHDA, SQIVND (reference sequence). The CDR3 sequence is 15 residues long. J lost 2 bases, V lost 6 bases, and 6 bases had no gene match. As DNA, the CDR3 is TGTGCCAGTAGCACACGGACAGGGCGCAATCAGCCCCAGCATTTT. It encodes CASSTRTGRNQPQHF.

J is TRBJ2-7 and V is TRBV7-2; 7 bases are a match to TRBD2. The CDR3 loop spans 15 amino acids. V lost 0 bases and J lost 5; bases outside the gene matches: 7. Germline CDR1 reads SGHTA; CDR2 reads FQGNSA. In DNA, the CDR3 is TGTGCCAGCAGCTTAGCAGGGTGGGGGGGGAACGAGCAGTACTTC. Its translation: CASSLAGWGGNEQYF.

The chain has TRBV30 and TRBJ1-4; D might be TRBD1 (6 bases). V lost 5 bases to trimming and J lost 4 bases, with 11 bases between them. The germline V gene has CDR1 GTSNPN and CDR2 SVGIG (reference sequence). There are 13 residues in the CDR3. In nucleotides, the CDR3 is TGTGCCTGGGCGGACAGTTATAATGAAAAACTGTTTTTT. As protein: CAWADSYNEKLFF.

The rearrangement uses TRBV27 and TRBJ1-1, with 8 bases matching TRBD1. Germline trimming cut 6 bases from V and 4 bases from J; bases unmatched to any gene: 4. This CDR3 contains 13 residues. Looked up from germline, CDR1 is MNHEY and CDR2 is SMNVEV (reference sequence). CDR3 protein: CASRRDRSTEAFF. The DNA for the CDR3 is TGTGCCAGCAGACGGGACAGGAGCACTGAAGCTTTCTTT.

In this sample, this clone turned up once. This sample includes further DNA sequences coding for the same CDR3. The rearrangement joins TRBV12-3 or TRBV12-4 to TRBJ1-1, with D hard to call. Trimming took 1 base from V and 1 from J, leaving 4 bases between them. CDR3 size: 13 residues. CDR3 sequence (DNA): TGTGCCAGCAGTTTAGTACAGAACACTGAAGCTTTCTTT. It specifies CASSLVQNTEAFF.

The V call is TRBV7-6, the J call TRBJ2-5; no clear D. The CDR3 is 11 amino acids. Germline values: CDR1 SGHVS, CDR2 FNYEAQ. V was cut by 5 bases and J by 7 bases, with 8 bases left in between. CDR3 amino acids: CASSQAGTQYF. The CDR3 nucleotides are TGTGCCAGCAGCCAAGCCGGGACCCAGTACTTC.

This chain links TRBV27 with TRBJ1-6; 7 nucleotides line up with TRBD1. J was trimmed by 7 bases and V by 3 bases; bases with no gene match: 6. Germline V gene sequence: CDR1 MNHEY, CDR2 SMNVEV (reference sequence). The CDR3 loop spans 15 amino acids. Written as DNA, the CDR3 is TGTGCCAGCAGTTTTGGAAGGGGGCCGAATTCACCCCTCCACTTT. This encodes CASSFGRGPNSPLHF.

The gene calls are TRBV11-3 and TRBJ2-1, with 8 bases lining up with TRBD2. The CDR3 spans 16 residues. Germline V CDR1 and CDR2: SGHNT, YENEEA. Losses at the gene ends were 5 bases for V and 4 bases for J; bases not matched to a gene: 10. The CDR3 region is CASSPGAGGLYNEQFF. The CDR3 region has the DNA TGTGCCAGCAGCCCGGGGGCGGGAGGTCTGTACAATGAGCAGTTCTTC.

This clone was seen a handful of times. The V and J genes are TRBV6-2 or TRBV6-3 and TRBJ1-5; 11 positions agree with TRBD1. This CDR3 comprises 18 residues. CDR1 MNHEY and CDR2 SVGEGT come from the germline V gene. After removal of 5 bases from V and 0 bases from J, the junction contained 9 bases not matched to a gene. The CDR3 region has the DNA TGTGCCAGCAGTGAGTGGGACAGGGGGTTTTATAGCAATCAGCCCCAGCATTTT. Translated: CASSEWDRGFYSNQPQHF.

V is TRBV18 and J is TRBJ1-5; TRBD1 is a possible D gene (5 bases). The CDR3 runs to 14 residues. The germline gives CDR1 KGHSH, CDR2 LQKENI. V was clipped by 3 bases and J by 5 bases, with 11 bases between them. The CDR3: CASSPYQGDQPQHF. CDR3 DNA sequence: TGTGCCAGCTCACCTTACCAGGGCGATCAGCCCCAGCATTTT.

The chain combines TRBV5-6 with TRBJ1-5, with D hard to call. Germline V gene data show CDR1 as SGHDT and CDR2 as YYEEEE. Trimming cost V 0 bases and J 2 bases, with 9 bases left between them. This CDR3 has 15 residues. CDR3 loop: CASSLGHRGNQPQHF. CDR3 nucleotides: TGTGCCAGCAGCTTGGGACATCGCGGCAATCAGCCCCAGCATTTT.

V and J are TRBV5-1 and TRBJ1-4, with D maybe TRBD1 (5 bases). CDR1 is SGHRS, CDR2 YFSETQ, per germline. This CDR3 is built from 15 residues. Trimming pared 0 bases from V and 7 bases from J, leaving 13 bases between. The CDR3 loop is CASSLGWQGGEKLFF. In nucleotides, the CDR3 is TGCGCCAGCAGCTTGGGGTGGCAGGGCGGTGAAAAACTGTTTTTT.

This chain uses TRBV21-1 with TRBJ1-5. TRBV21-1 is noted as a pseudogene. The CDR3 runs to 15 residues. The CDR3 region has the DNA TGTGCCAGCAGCAAAGGCGGGGGGAACAATCAGCCCCAGCATTTT. Translating it yields CASSKGGGNNQPQHF.